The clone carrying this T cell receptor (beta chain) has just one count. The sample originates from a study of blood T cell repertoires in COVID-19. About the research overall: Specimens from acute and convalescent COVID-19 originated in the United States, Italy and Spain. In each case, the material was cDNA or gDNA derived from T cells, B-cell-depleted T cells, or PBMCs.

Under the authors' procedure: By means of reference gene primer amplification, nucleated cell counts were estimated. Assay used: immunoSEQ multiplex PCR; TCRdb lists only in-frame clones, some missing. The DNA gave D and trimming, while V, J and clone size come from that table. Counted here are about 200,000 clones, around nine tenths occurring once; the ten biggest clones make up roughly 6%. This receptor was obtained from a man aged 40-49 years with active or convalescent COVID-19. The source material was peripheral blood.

The CDR3 reads CASSLDGGRAGELFF. The CDR3 nucleotides read TGTGCCAGCAGCTTAGATGGCGGGAGAGCCGGGGAGCTGTTTTTT. V usage is TRBV7-2 and J usage is TRBJ2-2; 7 bases are shared with TRBD2. This CDR3 spans 15 amino acids. Germline V gives CDR1 SGHTA, CDR2 FQGNSA. The ends lost 1 base at V and 6 bases at J; junction bases unmatched: 5.